The TCR beta chain described here comes from a study of identical twins (dated by TCRdb to 2016 to 2017). Some background on the complete study: The study deep-sequenced TCR alpha and beta repertoires from monozygotic twins, unrelated adults of various ages and cord blood to test whether fetal clonotypes persist. To rule out contamination, the twin experiments were replicated at different times with different library preparation protocols.

This clonotype was seen more than once but under ten times. This receptor's antigen is unknown. No much larger clone is present one base from it, and per-base qualities are unavailable. Measured from the cysteine to the phenylalanine, the CDR3 is 15 residues long. CDR3 DNA only is kept here, 45 bases in frame from base 1. Germline trimming: 6 bases from V, 3 bases from J; junction bases outside gene matches: 7. CDR1 and CDR2 were assigned from the germline V gene as MNHNS and SASEGT. Library method: 5' RACE. Sequencing was performed on an Illumina HiSeq 2000. Template switching added a universal primer binding site, and the final cDNA carried a unique molecular identifier that allowed TCR cDNA molecules to be counted accurately. Specific primers in the conserved constant-segment region were used to synthesize first-strand cDNA for the TCR alpha and beta chains. To control for contamination, every cDNA library carried two barcodes: a SMART-Mk sample barcode plus Illumina barcodes. Two successive PCR steps introduced TruSeq adapter sequences along with Illumina sample barcodes. Sequencing of the TCR alpha and beta cDNA libraries was done on the Illumina HiSeq platform using custom primers. Under the source paper's analysis protocol: Unique molecular identifiers were extracted from raw reads with MiGEC, and CDR3 positions were determined with MiXCR. Recombination models were inferred per individual with the repgenHMM and IGoR tools using an EM algorithm. The tcR package in R was used for shared clonotype analysis, with sharing normalized by the product of cloneset sizes. To study raw recombination without the effects of thymic and clonal selection, out-of-frame nonproductive sequences were analyzed. The public reads were reanalyzed by TCRdb: fastp trimming at Q25, MiXCR alignment, in-frame beta chains only. Each entry is one CDR3 protein sequence, shown with its most common DNA and genes. Clone size and V and J calls follow TCRdb, not the original study. Counted in this sample were around 480,000 distinct CDR3 sequences; about 13% of them appeared once. The ten largest make up approximately 1% of the sample.

Points the paper makes about the study in general: Abundant cord blood beta clonotypes carried fewer insertions; young adult naive repertoires showed a weaker similar trend, while memory repertoires showed none. Out-of-frame TCR alpha sharing in monozygotic twins was systematically underestimated by recombination models, whereas sharing between unrelated individuals was in agreement with the recombination models. Compared with coincidental sharing between unrelated individuals, out-of-frame TCR alpha sequences shared between twins showed an excess of sequences with low generation probability. A weaker excess of twin sharing was found in beta out-of-frame sequences because the signal-to-noise ratio was lowered by fewer shared sequences. Invariant T cells such as MAIT and iNKT could partly confound zero-insertion analyses, though diverse VJ usage argued against this for most clonotypes. Because the same donors could not be followed over many years, the conclusions relied on cross-sectional statistical analysis.

Every donor was a healthy Caucasian. The twin cohort comprised three pairs of female monozygotic twins, all aged about 18 to 30 years. Positive isolation kits from Invitrogen were used to isolate CD4+ and CD8+ T cell populations. These data were likewise used in another study, on yellow fever vaccine responses in identical twins. As that second study puts it: The authors reported that the T cell response to vaccination in identical twins appeared partly convergent and partly personalized. In the study, vaccine-responding T cell clones were precisely tracked in identical twins.

The specimen was CD4+ T cells sorted from blood. This TCR was sampled from a woman aged 18 to 35 in good health. The chain is encoded by TRBV6-1 joined to TRBJ2-7, with TRBD2 matching 11 junction bases. The DNA sequence is TGTGCCAGCAGCCAGGGACTAGCGGAAATCTACGAGCAGTACTTC. Translated, it gives CASSQGLAEIYEQYF.